This TCR beta chain was sequenced for a study of shared clonotypes between healthy human individuals. CD45RO negativity and positive selection for CCR7 defined naive CD8 cells, a population that excluded terminally differentiated effector memory CD45RA+ cells. Study findings and constraints: Among donors, clonotype sharing was expected to be affected by sequencing depth.

TCRdb's table, derived via immunoSEQ multiplex PCR, lists solely in-frame clones and lacks some. The table shows approximately 840,000 clones, with approximately 97% occurring only once. CDR1 is SGHKS and CDR2 is YYEKEE in the germline V gene (reference sequence). The germline V and J ends were trimmed by 4 bases and 2 bases, with 16 bases remaining between them. CDR3 length equals 15 residues. In regard to this clone: Its antigen is still unknown.

The chain joins TRBV5-5 to TRBJ2-7; a possible D gene is TRBD2 (6 bases). Sequencing was done on a sample of naive CD8+ T cells sorted from blood. This clonotype originated in a man aged 25 to 40 in good health. The CDR3 DNA reads TGTGCCAGCAGCAGGGTGGGGGGAGACCCCTACGAGCAGTACTTC. It is translated as CASSRVGGDPYEQYF.